What follows describes a single TCR beta chain. This sample stems from a study of blood T cell repertoires in COVID-19. CDR1 is SNHLY, CDR2 FYNNEI, per germline. Between the trimmed V and J ends, which lost 1 base and 1 base, there was a span of 13 bases. CDR3 size: 16 residues. Under the authors' procedure: How many nucleated cells were present was estimated from reference gene primer amplification. Clones were read by immunoSEQ multiplex PCR, and TCRdb kept only the in-frame ones, dropping some. V, J and clone size are those of that table, while D and trimming were read from the DNA. Of about 87,000 clones listed, under 85% were seen once; the top ten hold about 2%.

The rearrangement joins TRBV2 to TRBJ1-1; possible D gene TRBD1, 6 bases. Sequenced input: peripheral blood. The sequence derives from a woman between 70 and 85 years old with acute or convalescent COVID-19. This CDR3 is CASSEDREMANTEAFF. The CDR3 DNA reads as TGTGCCAGCAGTGAAGACAGGGAGATGGCGAACACTGAAGCTTTCTTT.